These 9 T cell receptor beta chains came from one sample sequenced in a study of cytomegalovirus exposure and HLA in healthy donors. Primers included in the PCR were 60 Vbeta and 13 Jbeta primers. Assay used: immunoSEQ multiplex PCR; TCRdb lists only in-frame clones, some missing. The data show roughly 250,000 clones, 80% to 90% seen once. The sequencing sample was made of PBMCs. The receptors here all came from a middle-aged woman in good health and CMV-seropositive.

This rearrangement joins TRBV27 to TRBJ1-1, with D unclear. Germline CDR1 reads MNHEY; CDR2 reads SMNVEV (reference sequence). The CDR3 has 13 residues. Trimming removed 2 bases at V and 5 bases at J, with 9 bases between. The CDR3 DNA follows: TGTGCCAGCAGTTTAAATCAGGTAACTGAAGCTTTCTTT. It encodes CASSLNQVTEAFF.

The gene calls are TRBV7-9 and TRBJ1-1; D may be TRBD1 (5 bases). The CDR3 consists of 15 residues. Deletions cut 4 bases from V and 1 base from J, with 13 bases between. CDR1 is SEHNR and CDR2 is FQNEAQ in the germline V gene (reference sequence). Here the CDR3 reads CASSSPDGGNTEAFF. CDR3 nucleotide sequence: TGTGCCAGCAGCTCCCCGGACGGGGGGAACACTGAAGCTTTCTTT.

CDR3 nucleotide sequence: TGTGCCAGAACCCACGGACTAGCAAACTACCGGGAGTTCTTC. Amino acid sequence: CARTHGLANYREFF. This chain links TRBV5-3 with TRBJ2-1; 8 bases map to TRBD2. TRBV5-3 is recorded as an ORF, its role being uncertain. The CDR3 runs 14 residues. The V and J ends lost 6 bases and 14 bases, in that order; junction bases with no gene match: 16.

The V and J genes are TRBV9 and TRBJ1-4, with TRBD1 as a possible D gene (6 bases). Between the trimmed V and J ends, which lost 4 bases and 4 bases, there was a span of 14 bases. Germline V gene data show CDR1 as SGDLS and CDR2 as YYNGEE. This CDR3 has 15 amino acids. The CDR3 nucleotides read TGTGCCAGCAGCCCCATGACAGGAAATAATGAAAAACTGTTTTTT. It translates to CASSPMTGNNEKLFF. Drawing the rest from reference TRBV9 and TRBJ1-4, the complete variable domain is DSGVTQTPKHLITATGQRVTLRCSPRSGDLSVYWYQQSLDQGLQFLIQYYNGEERAKGNILERFSAQQFPDLHSELNLSSLELGDSALYFCASSPMTGNNEKLFFGSGTQLSVL.

V and J are TRBV19 and TRBJ2-3; TRBD1 is a possible D gene (6 bases). Between the trimmed V and J ends, which lost 7 bases and 6 bases, there was a span of 11 bases. This CDR3 has 12 amino acids. In germline, CDR1 is LNHDA, CDR2 SQIVND (reference sequence). This CDR3 reads CASKNRADTQYF. CDR3 sequence (DNA): TGTGCCAGTAAGAACAGGGCGGATACGCAGTATTTT. Looking up the rest from reference TRBV19 and TRBJ2-3 gives the full variable domain: DGGITQSPKYLFRKEGQNVTLSCEQNLNHDAMYWYRQDPGQGLRLIYYSQIVNDFQKGDIAEGYSVSREKKESFPLTVTSAQKNPTAFYLCASKNRADTQYFGPGTRLTVL.

This clone was seen a single time. V usage is TRBV11-2 and J usage is TRBJ2-7; TRBD1 aligns across 7 bases. After removal of 3 bases from V and 4 bases from J, the junction contained 0 bases not matched to a gene. The CDR3 has 12 amino acids. The germline CDR1 and CDR2 sequences are SGHAT and FQNNGV. CDR3 loop: CASSLGQYEQYF. CDR3 DNA sequence: TGTGCCAGCAGCTTGGGACAGTACGAGCAGTACTTC.

V and J are TRBV28 and TRBJ2-7; possibly TRBD1 for D (6 bases). CDR3 length: 13 residues. CDR1 and CDR2 (germline): MDHEN, SYDVKM. V lost 8 bases to trimming and J lost 4 bases, with 15 bases between them. As DNA, the CDR3 is TGTGCCAGCTGGGGGACAACTACTTACGAGCAGTACTTC. Amino acid sequence: CASWGTTTYEQYF.

The chain recombines TRBV4-1 with TRBJ2-1; TRBD2 might be the D (6 bases). CDR3 length equals 17 residues. The germline V gene has CDR1 MGHRA and CDR2 YSYEKL. The V and J ends lost 4 bases and 2 bases respectively, with 18 bases between them. CDR3 loop: CASSPNQGGQAYNEQFF. CDR3 nucleotide sequence: TGCGCCAGCAGCCCTAATCAAGGAGGGCAGGCCTACAATGAGCAGTTCTTC.

The chain joins TRBV19 to TRBJ1-1, with 7 bases lining up with TRBD1. The V gene end was trimmed by 5 bases and the J gene end by 5 bases; junction bases not matched to a gene: 11. The CDR3 is 15 amino acids. CDR1 is LNHDA and CDR2 is SQIVND in the germline V gene (reference sequence). CDR3 protein: CASSSIDRAGTEAFF. The CDR3 nucleotides are TGTGCCAGTAGTTCTATCGACAGGGCGGGGACTGAAGCTTTCTTT. The full variable domain, its missing parts supplied by reference TRBV19 and TRBJ1-1, is DGGITQSPKYLFRKEGQNVTLSCEQNLNHDAMYWYRQDPGQGLRLIYYSQIVNDFQKGDIAEGYSVSREKKESFPLTVTSAQKNPTAFYLCASSSIDRAGTEAFFGQGTRLTVV.